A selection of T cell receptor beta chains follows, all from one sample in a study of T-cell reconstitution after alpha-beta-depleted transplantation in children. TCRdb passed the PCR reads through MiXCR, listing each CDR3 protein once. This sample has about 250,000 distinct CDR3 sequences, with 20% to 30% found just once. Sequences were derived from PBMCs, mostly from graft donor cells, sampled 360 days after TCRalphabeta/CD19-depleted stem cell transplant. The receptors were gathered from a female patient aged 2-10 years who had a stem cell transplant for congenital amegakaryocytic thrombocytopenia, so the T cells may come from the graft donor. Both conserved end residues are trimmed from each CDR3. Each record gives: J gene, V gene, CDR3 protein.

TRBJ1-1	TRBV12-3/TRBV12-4	ASSSRGRVNTEAF
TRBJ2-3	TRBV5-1	ASSSPTSGTFNTDTQY
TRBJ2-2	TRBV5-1	ASSLTTSTGELF
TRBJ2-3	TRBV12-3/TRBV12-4	ASSLSSTPDTQY
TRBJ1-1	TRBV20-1	SAEDPGEYEAF
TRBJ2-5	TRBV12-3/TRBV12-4	ASSIRLAGGQETQY
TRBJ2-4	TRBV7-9	ASSHKLKGRIQY
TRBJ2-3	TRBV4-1	ASSQQRTSTDTQY
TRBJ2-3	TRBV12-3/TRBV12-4	ASSLADNPSTDTQY
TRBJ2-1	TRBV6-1	ASSPAGGLNEQF
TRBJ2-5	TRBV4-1	ASSQAREETQY
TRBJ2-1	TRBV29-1	SVGLLAVNNEQF
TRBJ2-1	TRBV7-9	ASSSKAVSYNEQF
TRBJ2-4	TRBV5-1	ASSPRDRLAKNIQY
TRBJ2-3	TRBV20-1	SASGVGRGGDTQY
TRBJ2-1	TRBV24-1	ATSEMSGREQF
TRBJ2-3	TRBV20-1	SARGGTSGGTSTDTQY
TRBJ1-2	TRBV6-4	ASSDSNWGRGYT
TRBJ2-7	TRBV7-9	ASSFVAGVFHEQY
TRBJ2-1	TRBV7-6	ASSQRLLDEQF
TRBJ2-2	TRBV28	ASSKDRATGELF
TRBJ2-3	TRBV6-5	ASSYSQGLATDTQY
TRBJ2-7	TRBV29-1	SVWTGGESYEQY
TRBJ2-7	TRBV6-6	ASMELAYYEQY
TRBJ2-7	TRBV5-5	ASSLVGRAGEQY
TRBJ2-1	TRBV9	ASSGTPSFEQF
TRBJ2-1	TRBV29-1	SVGGTVERNEQF
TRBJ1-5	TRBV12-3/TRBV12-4	ASSLVHSNQPQH
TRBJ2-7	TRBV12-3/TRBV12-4	ASSHRDYVPYEQY
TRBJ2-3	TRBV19	ASNRGPTDTQY
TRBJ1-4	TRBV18	ASSPPGAANEKLF
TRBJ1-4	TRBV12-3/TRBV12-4	ASTLDSLNEKLF
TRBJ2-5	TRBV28	ASSFGGSVETQY
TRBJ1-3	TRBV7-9	ASSPRWGLDSGNTIY
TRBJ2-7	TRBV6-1	ASGAPPNYEQY
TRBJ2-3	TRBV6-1	ASSEAPLAASTDTQY
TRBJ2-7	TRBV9	ASSVGALETYEQY
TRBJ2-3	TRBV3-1	ASSQDPIGLTDTQY
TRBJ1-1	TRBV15	ATSGQLNTEAF
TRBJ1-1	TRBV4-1	ASSQSPTGRNTEAF
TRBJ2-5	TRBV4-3	ASSQGGGLGETQY
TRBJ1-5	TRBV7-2	ASSPGTGSNQPQH
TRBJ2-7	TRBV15	ATSREVGFGEQY
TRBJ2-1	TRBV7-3	ASSFSSGRPFSYNEQF
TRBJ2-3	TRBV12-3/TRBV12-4	ASSQQPKTSGSTDTQY
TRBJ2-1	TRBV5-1	ASRLDYNEQF
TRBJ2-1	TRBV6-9	ASREVGSYNEQF
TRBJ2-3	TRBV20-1	SARPSGTDTQY
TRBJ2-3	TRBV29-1	SGTASTDTQY
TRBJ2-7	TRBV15	ATSRVDPAYEQY
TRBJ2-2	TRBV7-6	ASSLLASGGRSTGELF
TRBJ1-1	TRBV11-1	ASSSRFTENTEAF
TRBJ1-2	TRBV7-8	ASTRWARSDGNYGYT
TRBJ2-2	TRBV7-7	ASSLRYTGELF
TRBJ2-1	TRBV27	ASRTSGRIGEQF
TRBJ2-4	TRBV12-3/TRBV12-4	ASSFGAGKNIQY
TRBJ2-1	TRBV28	ASSFSPGRYNEQF
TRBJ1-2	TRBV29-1	SVGELYGYT
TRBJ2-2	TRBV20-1	SARIPTSRAGELF